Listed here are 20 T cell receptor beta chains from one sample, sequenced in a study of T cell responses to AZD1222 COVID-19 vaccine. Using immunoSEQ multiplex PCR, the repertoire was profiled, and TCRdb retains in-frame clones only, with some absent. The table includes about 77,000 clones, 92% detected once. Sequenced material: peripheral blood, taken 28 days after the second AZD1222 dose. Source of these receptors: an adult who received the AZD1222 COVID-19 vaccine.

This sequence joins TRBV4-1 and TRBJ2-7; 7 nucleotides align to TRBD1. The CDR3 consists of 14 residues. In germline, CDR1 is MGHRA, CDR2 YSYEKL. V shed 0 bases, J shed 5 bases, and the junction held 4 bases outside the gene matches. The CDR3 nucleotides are TGCGCCAGCAGCCAAGACAGACAGGGCCACGAGCAGTACTTC. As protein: CASSQDRQGHEQYF.

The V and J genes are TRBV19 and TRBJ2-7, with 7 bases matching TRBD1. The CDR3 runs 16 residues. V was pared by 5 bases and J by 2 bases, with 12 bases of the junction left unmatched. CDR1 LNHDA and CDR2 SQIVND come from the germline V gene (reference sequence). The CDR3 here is CASSSEGQFSTYEQYF. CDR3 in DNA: TGTGCCAGTAGTTCCGAGGGACAGTTCAGCACCTACGAGCAGTACTTC. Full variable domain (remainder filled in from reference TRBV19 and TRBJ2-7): DGGITQSPKYLFRKEGQNVTLSCEQNLNHDAMYWYRQDPGQGLRLIYYSQIVNDFQKGDIAEGYSVSREKKESFPLTVTSAQKNPTAFYLCASSSEGQFSTYEQYFGPGTRLTVT.

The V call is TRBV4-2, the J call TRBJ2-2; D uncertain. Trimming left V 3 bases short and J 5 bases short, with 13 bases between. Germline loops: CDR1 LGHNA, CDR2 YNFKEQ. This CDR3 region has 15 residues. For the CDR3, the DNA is TGTGCCAGCAGCCATCCCGGCGCGGAGACCGGGGAGCTGTTTTTT. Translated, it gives CASSHPGAETGELFF.

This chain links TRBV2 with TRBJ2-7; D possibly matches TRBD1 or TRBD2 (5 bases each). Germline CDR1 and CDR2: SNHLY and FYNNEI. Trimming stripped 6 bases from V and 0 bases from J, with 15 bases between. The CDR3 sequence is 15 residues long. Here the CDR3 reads CASSGDPPSSYEQYF. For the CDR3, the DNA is TGTGCCAGCAGCGGGGACCCGCCCAGCTCCTACGAGCAGTACTTC.

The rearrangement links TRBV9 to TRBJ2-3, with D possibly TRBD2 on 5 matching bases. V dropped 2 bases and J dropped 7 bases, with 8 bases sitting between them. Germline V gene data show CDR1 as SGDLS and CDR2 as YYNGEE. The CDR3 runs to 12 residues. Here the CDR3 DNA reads TGTGCCAGCAGCGTCGAGGGAAATACGCAGTATTTT. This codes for CASSVEGNTQYF.

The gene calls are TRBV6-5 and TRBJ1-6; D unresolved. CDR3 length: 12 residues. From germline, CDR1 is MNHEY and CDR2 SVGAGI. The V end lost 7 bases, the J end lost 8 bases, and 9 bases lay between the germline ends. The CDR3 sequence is CASKRGDSPLHF. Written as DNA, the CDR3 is TGTGCCAGCAAGCGTGGTGATTCACCCCTCCACTTT.

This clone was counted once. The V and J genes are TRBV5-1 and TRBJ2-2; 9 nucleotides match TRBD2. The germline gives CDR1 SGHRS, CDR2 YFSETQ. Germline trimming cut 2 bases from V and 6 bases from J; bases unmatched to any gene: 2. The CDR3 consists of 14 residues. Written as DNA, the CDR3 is TGCGCCAGCAGCTTCGGACTAGCGCCCGGGGAGCTGTTTTTT. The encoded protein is CASSFGLAPGELFF.

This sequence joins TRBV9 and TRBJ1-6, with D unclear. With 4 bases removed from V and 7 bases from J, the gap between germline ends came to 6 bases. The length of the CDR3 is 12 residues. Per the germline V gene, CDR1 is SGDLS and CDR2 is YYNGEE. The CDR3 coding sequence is TGTGCCAGCAGCCCCTCCAATTCACCCCTCCACTTT. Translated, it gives CASSPSNSPLHF.

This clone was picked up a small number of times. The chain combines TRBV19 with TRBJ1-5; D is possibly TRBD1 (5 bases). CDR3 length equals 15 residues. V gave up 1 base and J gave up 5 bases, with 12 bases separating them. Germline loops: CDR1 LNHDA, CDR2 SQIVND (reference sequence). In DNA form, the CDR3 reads TGTGCCAGTAGTATAGGGGGGGGAAATCATCAGCCCCAGCATTTT. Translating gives CASSIGGGNHQPQHF.

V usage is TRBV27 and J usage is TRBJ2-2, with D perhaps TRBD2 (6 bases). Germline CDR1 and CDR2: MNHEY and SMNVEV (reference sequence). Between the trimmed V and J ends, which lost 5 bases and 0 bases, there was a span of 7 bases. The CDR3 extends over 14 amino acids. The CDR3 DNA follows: TGTGCCAGCAGTAGCGGGTCGAACACCGGGGAGCTGTTTTTT. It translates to CASSSGSNTGELFF.

CDR3 sequence (DNA): TGCAGCGGGAACCCTAGCGGGGCCAATGAGCAGTTCTTC. It is translated as CSGNPSGANEQFF. The genes are TRBV29-1 and TRBJ2-1; TRBD2 agrees at 9 bases. V dropped 7 bases and J dropped 6; count of bases not matched to a gene: 7. From germline, CDR1 is SQVTM and CDR2 ANQGSEA. The CDR3 runs to 13 residues.

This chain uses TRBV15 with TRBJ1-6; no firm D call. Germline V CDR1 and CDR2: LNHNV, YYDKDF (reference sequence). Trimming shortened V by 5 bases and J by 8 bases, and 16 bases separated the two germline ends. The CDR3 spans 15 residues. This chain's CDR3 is CATSVPVGGHSPLHF. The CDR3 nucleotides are TGTGCCACCAGCGTACCTGTAGGAGGACATTCACCCCTCCACTTT.

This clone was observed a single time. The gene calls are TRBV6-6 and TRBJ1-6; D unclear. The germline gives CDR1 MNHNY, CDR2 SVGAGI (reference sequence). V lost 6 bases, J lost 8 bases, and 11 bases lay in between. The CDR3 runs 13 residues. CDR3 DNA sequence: TGTGCCAGCAGGGGGATTGGGGATTCACCCCTCCACTTT. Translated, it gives CASRGIGDSPLHF.

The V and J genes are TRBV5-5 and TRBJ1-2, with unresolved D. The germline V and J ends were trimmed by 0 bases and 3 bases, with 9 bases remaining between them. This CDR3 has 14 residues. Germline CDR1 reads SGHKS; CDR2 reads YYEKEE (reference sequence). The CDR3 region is CASSLVARDYGYTF. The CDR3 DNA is TGTGCCAGCAGCTTGGTGGCCAGAGACTATGGCTACACCTTC.

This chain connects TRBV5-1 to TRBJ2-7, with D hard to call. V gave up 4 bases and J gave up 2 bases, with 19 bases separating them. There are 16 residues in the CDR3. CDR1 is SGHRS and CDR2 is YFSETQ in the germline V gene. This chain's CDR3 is CASSLGSPGAPYEQYF. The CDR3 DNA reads TGCGCCAGCAGCCTCGGGTCCCCAGGTGCCCCCTACGAGCAGTACTTC. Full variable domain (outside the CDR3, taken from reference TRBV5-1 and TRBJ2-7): KAGVTQTPRYLIKTRGQQVTLSCSPISGHRSVSWYQQTPGQGLQFLFEYFSETQRNKGNFPGRFSGRQFSNSRSEMNVSTLELGDSALYLCASSLGSPGAPYEQYFGPGTRLTVT.

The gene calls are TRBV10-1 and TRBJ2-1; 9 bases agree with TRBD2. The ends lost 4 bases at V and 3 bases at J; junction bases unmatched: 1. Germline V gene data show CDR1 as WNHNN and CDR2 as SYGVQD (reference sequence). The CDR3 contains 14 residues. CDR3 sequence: CASSGTSVYNEQFF. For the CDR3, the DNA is TGCGCCAGCAGTGGGACTAGCGTCTACAATGAGCAGTTCTTC.

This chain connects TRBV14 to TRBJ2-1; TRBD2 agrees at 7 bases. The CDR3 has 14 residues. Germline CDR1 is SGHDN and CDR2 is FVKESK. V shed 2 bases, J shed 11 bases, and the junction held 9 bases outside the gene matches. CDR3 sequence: CASSQMVGGGQQFF. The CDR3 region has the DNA TGTGCCAGCAGCCAAATGGTTGGGGGAGGGCAGCAGTTCTTC.

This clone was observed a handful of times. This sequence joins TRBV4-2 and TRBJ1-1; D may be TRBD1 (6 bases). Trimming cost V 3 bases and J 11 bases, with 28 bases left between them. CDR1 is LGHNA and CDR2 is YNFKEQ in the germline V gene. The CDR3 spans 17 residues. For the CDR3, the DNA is TGTGCCAGCAGCCAGTTCCGACAGGCAGCCCGGAATGAGGTCGCTTTCTTT. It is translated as CASSQFRQAARNEVAFF.

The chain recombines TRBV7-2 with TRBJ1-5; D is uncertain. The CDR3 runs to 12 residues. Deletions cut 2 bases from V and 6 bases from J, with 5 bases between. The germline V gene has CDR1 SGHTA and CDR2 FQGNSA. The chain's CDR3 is CASSLYRQPQHF. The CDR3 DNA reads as TGTGCCAGCAGCTTATACCGTCAGCCCCAGCATTTT.

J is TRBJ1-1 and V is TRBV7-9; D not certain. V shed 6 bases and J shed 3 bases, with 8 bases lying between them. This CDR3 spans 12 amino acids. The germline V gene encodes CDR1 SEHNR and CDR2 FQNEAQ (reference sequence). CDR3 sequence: CASRGGYTEAFF. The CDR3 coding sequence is TGTGCCAGCAGGGGCGGGTACACTGAAGCTTTCTTT.